This T cell receptor beta chain was sequenced during a study of technical replicates of blood from a handful of donors (dated by TCRdb to 2016 to 2017). The protocol used for the library was the immunoSEQ multiplex PCR assay. Here the immuneACCESS table is served through TCRdb, limited to in-frame sequences with V and J called. Missing clones are a known gap in these copies; in checked studies unresolved V genes cover under half, and the rest lacks a known reason. This sample holds almost 90,000 clones; 95% were observed only once. In total, the top ten clones hold under 0.35% of the sample. From the cysteine up to the phenylalanine, the CDR3 has a length of 14 residues. The sequence is cut down to CDR3 DNA, 42 bases in frame from base 1. V loses 5 bases at its end and J loses 6 bases; junction bases beyond the gene matches: 7. Based on the germline V gene (reference sequence), the CDR1 and CDR2 sequences are LNHDA and SQIVND.

As regards this clone: The target of this receptor is not known. No base quality information exists; no much larger clone differs at one position.

Recombination joined TRBV19 with TRBJ2-3; TRBD2 lines up with 8 middle nucleotides. The source of this sequence is a human donor in good health. Material for sequencing was T cells isolated from PBMCs. The DNA sequence reads TGTGCCAGTAGTCGGGAGCGGGAGTCTGATACGCAGTATTTT. This is translated as CASSRERESDTQYF.